This entry lists 21 T cell receptor beta chains sequenced from one sample in a study of graft-versus-host responses after intestinal transplantation. Assay: immunoSEQ multiplex PCR; the TCRdb copy retains only in-frame clones and omits some. Of about 92,000 clones detected, about nine tenths appear once; the ten largest clones hold 5% to 6.5%. No cognate antigen is known for these TCRs. The sample was unstimulated CD8+ T cells sorted from spleen or lymph node cells, taken before intestinal transplant. The source of these receptors is a human donor who received an intestinal transplant.

The genes are TRBV7-9 and TRBJ2-1; weak D call: TRBD1 (6 bases). The germline V gene has CDR1 SEHNR and CDR2 FQNEAQ (reference sequence). Deletions cut 5 bases from V and 4 bases from J, with 18 bases between. The length of the CDR3 is 16 residues. The CDR3 coding sequence is TGTGCCAGCAGCCCAGGATCCGGACAGCATTACAATGAGCAGTTCTTC. This codes for CASSPGSGQHYNEQFF.

The chain combines TRBV4-1 with TRBJ2-2; 7 bases are shared with TRBD1. The CDR3 runs 14 residues. V lost 4 bases and J lost 5; bases outside the gene matches: 4. The germline V gene has CDR1 MGHRA and CDR2 YSYEKL. Here the CDR3 reads CASSPGTETGELFF. The DNA of the CDR3 is TGCGCCAGCAGCCCGGGGACAGAGACCGGGGAGCTGTTTTTT.

The gene calls are TRBV27 and TRBJ1-1, with TRBD1 matching over 7 bases. This CDR3 region has 13 residues. J was trimmed by 2 bases and V by 4 bases; bases with no gene match: 1. CDR1 MNHEY and CDR2 SMNVEV come from the germline V gene (reference sequence). In DNA form, the CDR3 reads TGTGCCAGCAGTTGGGACAGAAACACTGAAGCTTTCTTT. Its translation: CASSWDRNTEAFF.

The J gene is TRBJ2-6, the V gene TRBV9; perhaps TRBD1 as D (5 bases). V was shortened by 1 base and J by 0 bases, with 14 bases between the two germline ends. The germline V gene encodes CDR1 SGDLS and CDR2 YYNGEE. The CDR3 length is 18 residues. The CDR3 nucleotides read TGTGCCAGCAGCGTATGGGCAGGGTTATTCTCTGGGGCCAACGTCCTGACTTTC. Protein product: CASSVWAGLFSGANVLTF.

The chain uses TRBV19 and TRBJ2-2, with a tentative D call TRBD2 (6 bases). CDR1 and CDR2 from the germline V gene are LNHDA and SQIVND (reference sequence). CDR3 length: 12 residues. V was clipped by 10 bases and J by 6 bases, with 12 bases between them. CDR3 residues: CATQRAAGELFF. As DNA, the CDR3 is TGTGCCACCCAGCGGGCCGCCGGGGAGCTGTTTTTT.

J is TRBJ2-7 and V is TRBV7-2; 9 bases are shared with TRBD2. The germline V gene has CDR1 SGHTA and CDR2 FQGNSA. The CDR3 consists of 15 residues. Unmatched junction bases numbered 5, after V lost 3 bases and J lost 2 bases. CDR3 sequence (DNA): TGTGCCAGCAGCTTCAGACTAGCGGTTCCCTACGAGCAGTACTTC. Translating gives CASSFRLAVPYEQYF.

V and J are TRBV18 and TRBJ1-2; D might be TRBD1 (5 bases). V lost 1 base and J 9 bases, leaving 21 bases between the germline ends. Germline CDR1 is KGHSH and CDR2 is LQKENI. This CDR3 contains 16 residues. The CDR3 DNA is TGTGCCAGCTCACCACTTCCCCACCGGTCCTGGGGACGCTACACCTTC. Encoded protein: CASSPLPHRSWGRYTF.

The V and J genes are TRBV15 and TRBJ1-5; no definite D call. The V gene lost 3 bases and the J gene lost 4 bases, with 7 bases spanning the gap. There are 13 residues in the CDR3. CDR1 LNHNV and CDR2 YYDKDF come from the germline V gene (reference sequence). Here the CDR3 reads CATSSGDNQPQHF. In nucleotides, the CDR3 is TGTGCCACCAGCAGTGGAGATAATCAGCCCCAGCATTTT.

The CDR3 nucleotides are TGCACCAGCAGCCCTTCTGACAGAGGACCAGGAGATACGCAGTATTTT. Translation: CTSSPSDRGPGDTQYF. This rearrangement joins TRBV1 to TRBJ2-3; TRBD1 is the table's D call and was not checked against the DNA. TRBV1 is assigned pseudogene status. This CDR3 has 16 residues.

V usage is TRBV19 and J usage is TRBJ1-1, with D perhaps TRBD1 (5 bases). The length of the CDR3 is 15 residues. Deletions cut 5 bases from V and 4 bases from J, with 17 bases between. The germline gives CDR1 LNHDA, CDR2 SQIVND (reference sequence). The CDR3 loop reads CASSVVGWRGTEAFF. The DNA of the CDR3 is TGTGCCAGTAGTGTCGTTGGTTGGAGGGGCACTGAAGCTTTCTTT.

V gene TRBV6-1 combines with J gene TRBJ2-7; TRBD1 might be the D (6 bases). Per the germline V gene, CDR1 is MNHNS and CDR2 is SASEGT. V lost 5 bases and J lost 0, with 11 bases in between. This CDR3 is built from 14 residues. The CDR3 DNA is TGTGCCAGCAGTTTCAGGGGACCCTCCTACGAGCAGTACTTC. Residues: CASSFRGPSYEQYF.

The rearrangement joins TRBV5-1 to TRBJ2-7, with D perhaps matching TRBD2 (7 bases). In germline, CDR1 is SGHRS, CDR2 YFSETQ. This CDR3 contains 17 residues. The germline V and J ends were trimmed by 4 bases and 4 bases, with 24 bases remaining between them. Written as DNA, the CDR3 is TGCGCCAGCAGCCCCCAGGGGAGGGGGACTCGAGATTACGAGCAGTACTTC. Translating gives CASSPQGRGTRDYEQYF.

This clone was picked up a small number of times. The V call is TRBV6-6, the J call TRBJ1-2, with D unresolved. V lost 3 bases to trimming and J lost 5 bases, with 10 bases between them. CDR1 and CDR2 (germline): MNHNY, SVGAGI (reference sequence). The CDR3 is 13 amino acids. CDR3 protein: CASSYGQSYGYTF. The CDR3 DNA is TGTGCCAGCAGTTATGGCCAGTCTTATGGCTACACCTTC.

The genes are TRBV4-1 and TRBJ1-4; no definite D call. CDR1 is MGHRA, CDR2 YSYEKL, per germline. CDR3 length: 13 amino acids. V was cut by 7 bases and J by 7 bases, with 13 bases left in between. The CDR3 protein is CASKTTEGEKLFF. Written as DNA, the CDR3 is TGCGCCAGCAAGACAACGGAGGGTGAAAAACTGTTTTTT.

The genes are TRBV5-1 and TRBJ2-1; 9 positions match TRBD2. The V gene's germline CDR1 is SGHRS and CDR2 YFSETQ. This CDR3 contains 15 residues. J was trimmed by 6 bases and V by 6 bases; bases with no gene match: 10. The DNA of the CDR3 is TGCGCCAGCACCATCTTGGCGGGAGGGGGCAATGAGCAGTTCTTC. Translating it yields CASTILAGGGNEQFF.

This chain links TRBV28 with TRBJ2-7; maybe TRBD2 (6 bases). The V end lost 6 bases, the J end lost 3 bases, and 12 bases lay between the germline ends. The CDR3 totals 13 residues. Per germline, CDR1 MDHEN and CDR2 SYDVKM. The CDR3 is CASRALASYEQYF. The CDR3 DNA sequence: TGTGCCAGCAGGGCACTAGCCAGCTACGAGCAGTACTTC. Full variable domain (outside the CDR3, taken from reference TRBV28 and TRBJ2-7): DVKVTQSSRYLVKRTGEKVFLECVQDMDHENMFWYRQDPGLGLRLIYFSYDVKMKEKGDIPEGYSVSREKKERFSLILESASTNQTSMYLCASRALASYEQYFGPGTRLTVT.

The chain recombines TRBV7-9 with TRBJ2-3; D gene unclear. V lost 6 bases, J lost 3 bases, and 13 bases lay in between. There are 14 residues in the CDR3. Germline loops: CDR1 SEHNR, CDR2 FQNEAQ (reference sequence). The CDR3 nucleotides are TGTGCCAGCAGGTTGGGTTGGTGGACAGATACGCAGTATTTT. This gives the protein CASRLGWWTDTQYF.

This clone was counted a few times. The CDR3 reads CASSAQGSEQYF. CDR3 nucleotide sequence: TGTGCCAGTAGTGCACAGGGGAGCGAGCAGTACTTC. The chain employs TRBV19 and TRBJ2-7, with 7 positions matching TRBD1. The J segment lost 6 bases and the V segment lost 5 bases, leaving 4 bases of the junction unmatched. This CDR3 has 12 residues. Germline-derived CDR1 and CDR2 are LNHDA and SQIVND (reference sequence).

The chain uses TRBV11-2 and TRBJ2-3; D gene unclear. The length of the CDR3 is 13 residues. The V gene's germline CDR1 is SGHAT and CDR2 FQNNGV. Trimming cost V 1 base and J 0 bases, with 2 bases left between them. CDR3 bases: TGTGCCAGCAGCTTAGTTAGCACAGATACGCAGTATTTT. Translating gives CASSLVSTDTQYF. The full variable domain, with the rest looked up from reference TRBV11-2 and TRBJ2-3, is EAGVAQSPRYKIIEKRQSVAFWCNPISGHATLYWYQQILGQGPKLLIQFQNNGVVDDSQLPKDRFSAERLKGVDSTLKIQPAKLEDSAVYLCASSLVSTDTQYFGPGTRLTVL.

The chain is built from TRBV6-1 and TRBJ2-1; TRBD2 aligns across 8 bases. This CDR3 region has 15 residues. The germline gives CDR1 MNHNS, CDR2 SASEGT. Germline trimming cut 6 bases from V and 2 bases from J; bases unmatched to any gene: 6. The CDR3 nucleotides read TGTGCCAGCAGCGGAACTAGCGGTACCTACAATGAGCAGTTCTTC. Protein: CASSGTSGTYNEQFF.

A single count supports this clone. The chain employs TRBV9 and TRBJ2-5, with 11 nucleotides matching TRBD2. CDR1 and CDR2 from the germline V gene are SGDLS and YYNGEE. The CDR3 totals 18 residues. The J segment lost 5 bases and the V segment lost 4 bases, leaving 16 bases of the junction unmatched. Here the CDR3 DNA reads TGTGCCAGCAGCCCCGGGACTAGCGGAACCACCCTCCGGGAGACCCAGTACTTC. Protein: CASSPGTSGTTLRETQYF. The full variable domain, completed using reference TRBV9 and TRBJ2-5, is DSGVTQTPKHLITATGQRVTLRCSPRSGDLSVYWYQQSLDQGLQFLIQYYNGEERAKGNILERFSAQQFPDLHSELNLSSLELGDSALYFCASSPGTSGTTLRETQYFGPGTRLLVL.